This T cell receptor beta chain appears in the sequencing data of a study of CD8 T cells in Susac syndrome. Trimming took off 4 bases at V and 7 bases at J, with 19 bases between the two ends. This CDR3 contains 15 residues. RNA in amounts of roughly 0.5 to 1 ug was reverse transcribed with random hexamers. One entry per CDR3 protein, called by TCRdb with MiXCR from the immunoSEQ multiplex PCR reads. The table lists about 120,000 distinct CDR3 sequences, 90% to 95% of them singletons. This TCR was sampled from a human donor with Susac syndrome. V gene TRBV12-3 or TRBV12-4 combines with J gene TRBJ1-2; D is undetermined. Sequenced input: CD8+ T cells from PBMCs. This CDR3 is CASSSAREALIGYTF. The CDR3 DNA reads TGTGCCAGCAGTTCTGCGCGGGAGGCCCTCATTGGCTACACCTTC.